A selection of T cell receptor beta chains follows, all from one sample in a study of cytomegalovirus exposure and HLA in healthy donors. TCRdb's copy holds only in-frame clones and misses some; the assay was immunoSEQ multiplex PCR. This sample has around 70,000 clones, with roughly 60% found just once. Sequencing was carried out using PBMCs. The origin of the receptors is a man aged 30-40 years in good health and CMV-seronegative. The CDR3 runs from the conserved cysteine through the conserved F or W. D genes are given only for firm matches. Clone size is stated in some rows and not others, as once, few, many or a class when expanded.

CDR3,DNA,D,size,V,J
CSVEQGVGYGYTF,TGCAGCGTTGAACAGGGGGTAGGCTATGGCTACACCTTC,TRBD1,.,TRBV29-1,TRBJ1-2
CASFSGASSYEQYF,TGTGCCAGCTTTAGTGGGGCTAGCTCCTACGAGCAGTACTTC,.,.,TRBV5-6,TRBJ2-7
CASSSGRRGWGYTF,TGTGCCAGCAGCTCCGGACGGAGGGGATGGGGCTACACCTTC,.,.,TRBV7-2,TRBJ1-2
CASSPRTGTGAYEQYF,TGTGCCAGCAGCCCACGTACCGGGACAGGGGCCTACGAGCAGTACTTC,TRBD1,.,TRBV14,TRBJ2-7
CASSSRTGADGELFF,TGTGCCAGCAGCTCCCGGACAGGGGCGGACGGGGAGCTGTTTTTT,TRBD1,.,TRBV9,TRBJ2-2
CASRAGGLETQYF,TGTGCCAGCAGAGCGGGGGGGCTAGAGACCCAGTACTTC,TRBD2,once,TRBV27,TRBJ2-5
CASNLLAGGYEQYF,TGTGCCAGCAACTTACTAGCGGGGGGATACGAGCAGTACTTC,TRBD2,.,TRBV6-1,TRBJ2-7
CAISAGTVDNQPQHF,TGTGCCATCAGTGCCGGAACAGTCGACAATCAGCCCCAGCATTTT,.,.,TRBV10-3,TRBJ1-5
CATSNTREVTEAFF,TGTGCCACCAGCAATACGAGGGAGGTCACTGAAGCTTTCTTT,.,few,TRBV15,TRBJ1-1
CASNPLVANTGELFF,TGTGCCAGCAACCCCCTAGTCGCGAACACCGGGGAGCTGTTTTTT,.,.,TRBV6-6,TRBJ2-2
CATGEGQGLFGYTF,TGTGCCACCGGAGAGGGACAGGGGCTTTTCGGCTACACCTTC,TRBD1,few,TRBV6-5,TRBJ1-2
CASSLSGTGVSQPQHF,TGTGCCAGCAGCTTATCCGGGACAGGGGTTTCGCAGCCCCAGCATTTT,TRBD1,few,TRBV5-6,TRBJ1-5
CAISVLDSGNTEAFF,TGTGCCATCAGTGTGTTGGACAGCGGGAACACTGAAGCTTTCTTT,.,few,TRBV10-3,TRBJ1-1
CASSYRTGGFREQFF,TGTGCCAGCAGCTATAGGACAGGGGGTTTCCGGGAGCAGTTCTTC,TRBD1,.,TRBV28,TRBJ2-1
CASSLGGGATGTGELFF,TGTGCCAGCAGCTTGGGCGGGGGGGCAACGGGCACCGGGGAGCTGTTTTTT,TRBD2,few,TRBV11-3,TRBJ2-2
CASSLRGDGGGDSSYEQYF,TGTGCCAGCAGCTTAAGAGGGGATGGCGGGGGGGATAGCTCCTACGAGCAGTACTTC,TRBD2,.,TRBV7-2,TRBJ2-7
CASSQTNLAGGPRDNEQFF,TGTGCCAGCAGCCAAACCAACCTAGCGGGGGGGCCGAGGGACAATGAGCAGTTCTTC,TRBD2,.,TRBV4-2,TRBJ2-1
CAWSVSLRGLLNYGYTF,TGTGCCTGGAGTGTTTCCCTCAGGGGGCTTTTGAACTATGGCTACACCTTC,TRBD1,.,TRBV30,TRBJ1-2
CAWSVTGNEKLFF,TGTGCCTGGAGTGTGACCGGGAATGAAAAACTGTTTTTT,.,.,TRBV30,TRBJ1-4
CASSPHSTENQPQHF,TGTGCCAGCAGCCCCCACAGTACAGAGAATCAGCCCCAGCATTTT,.,once,TRBV9,TRBJ1-5
CASSVGGLAEEQFF,TGTGCCAGCAGCGTAGGCGGACTAGCAGAGGAGCAGTTCTTC,TRBD2,.,TRBV9,TRBJ2-1
CASSVPKRNQPQHF,TGTGCCAGCAGCGTCCCGAAGCGTAATCAGCCCCAGCATTTT,.,.,TRBV5-8,TRBJ1-5
CAWRGQGRDEQYF,TGTGCCTGGAGGGGACAGGGGCGGGACGAGCAGTACTTC,TRBD1,once,TRBV30,TRBJ2-7
CASRHGDRKNIQYF,TGTGCCAGCCGTCACGGGGACAGAAAAAACATTCAGTACTTC,TRBD1,.,TRBV2,TRBJ2-4
CASSLAGGQETQYF,TGTGCCAGCAGTTTAGCGGGGGGGCAAGAGACCCAGTACTTC,TRBD2,.,TRBV6-1,TRBJ2-5
CASSRSYEQYF,TGTGCCAGCAGCCGCTCCTACGAGCAGTACTTC,.,few,TRBV13,TRBJ2-7
CASRLTGVNYGYTF,TGTGCCAGCAGGCTCACAGGGGTCAACTATGGCTACACCTTC,TRBD1,.,TRBV6-5,TRBJ1-2
CASSITLTNYGYTF,TGTGCCAGTAGTATAACCTTAACAAACTATGGCTACACCTTC,.,.,TRBV19,TRBJ1-2
CASSKRGSLEQYF,TGTGCCAGCAGTAAACGGGGATCTCTGGAGCAGTACTTC,.,.,TRBV6-5,TRBJ2-7
CAWIRTKAFF,TGTGCCTGGATCCGGACTAAAGCTTTCTTT,.,.,TRBV30,TRBJ1-1
CASSHRTGLLSNYGYTF,TGTGCCAGCAGCCATCGGACAGGGCTCCTTTCTAACTATGGCTACACCTTC,TRBD1,few,TRBV7-8,TRBJ1-2
CASSAGLNEQFF,TGTGCCAGCTCGGCGGGGTTAAATGAGCAGTTCTTC,.,.,TRBV7-8,TRBJ2-1
CASSPGIYNEQFF,TGTGCCAGCAGTCCCGGTATCTACAATGAGCAGTTCTTC,.,.,TRBV5-6,TRBJ2-1
CAISVGGSGGNQPQHF,TGTGCCATCAGTGTCGGGGGATCCGGGGGCAATCAGCCCCAGCATTTT,.,.,TRBV10-3,TRBJ1-5
CASSQEGISGDTDTQYF,TGTGCCAGCAGCCAAGAAGGTATTAGCGGGGACACAGATACGCAGTATTTT,TRBD2,.,TRBV4-2,TRBJ2-3
CASSPGPEEEETQYF,TGTGCCAGCTCACCAGGCCCGGAGGAGGAAGAGACCCAGTACTTC,.,.,TRBV18,TRBJ2-5
CASSYTGDYGYTF,TGCGCCAGCAGTTATACAGGGGACTATGGCTACACCTTC,TRBD1,few,TRBV5-1,TRBJ1-2
CSGSGGALQTQYF,TGCAGCGGCAGCGGGGGGGCCCTACAGACCCAGTACTTC,TRBD2,.,TRBV29-1,TRBJ2-5
CASSIQGADTEAFF,TGTGCCAGCAGCATACAGGGGGCTGACACTGAAGCTTTCTTT,TRBD1,few,TRBV9,TRBJ1-1
CASRQLATRAETQYF,TGTGCCAGCAGGCAACTAGCGACGAGGGCGGAGACCCAGTACTTC,TRBD2,.,TRBV7-2,TRBJ2-5
CASSLDRAQETQYF,TGTGCCAGCAGCCTTGACAGGGCCCAAGAGACCCAGTACTTC,TRBD1,.,TRBV9,TRBJ2-5
CSVTTGDYGYTF,TGCAGCGTGACAACAGGGGACTATGGCTACACCTTC,TRBD1,.,TRBV29-1,TRBJ1-2
CASSLVGGRYTEAFF,TGTGCCAGCAGCTTAGTAGGGGGCCGGTACACTGAAGCTTTCTTT,TRBD1,.,TRBV7-2,TRBJ1-1
CASSQSSGNSYEQYF,TGTGCCAGCAGCCAATCGTCGGGAAACTCCTACGAGCAGTACTTC,.,once,TRBV16,TRBJ2-7
CASRGHNPEAFF,TGTGCCAGTAGAGGACATAACCCTGAAGCTTTCTTT,.,.,TRBV19,TRBJ1-1
CASSPQQGFIEAFF,TGTGCCAGCAGCCCCCAACAGGGTTTCATTGAAGCTTTCTTT,.,once,TRBV14,TRBJ1-1
CASSLNTGSSYEQYF,TGTGCCAGCAGCTTAAACACAGGGAGCTCCTACGAGCAGTACTTC,.,.,TRBV11-2,TRBJ2-7
CATSRGGGLAFF,TGTGCCACCAGCAGAGGGGGGGGACTAGCCTTCTTC,TRBD2,.,TRBV15,TRBJ2-1
CASSECGARPQETQYF,TGCGCCAGCAGTGAGTGCGGGGCCCGACCCCAAGAGACCCAGTACTTC,.,.,TRBV10-1,TRBJ2-5
CASSQADFNVETQYF,TGTGCCAGCAGCCAAGCGGACTTCAACGTGGAGACCCAGTACTTC,.,.,TRBV4-2,TRBJ2-5
CASSPPTGGLIEAFF,TGTGCCAGCAGCCCCCCTACCGGAGGGTTAATAGAAGCTTTCTTT,.,few,TRBV7-9,TRBJ1-1